This T cell receptor beta chain was found in a study of technical replicates of blood from four donors. The table came from immunoSEQ multiplex PCR; TCRdb's copy has only in-frame clones and leaves some out. The sample records tens of thousands of clones, under 95% being singletons. CDR1 is ENHRY, CDR2 SYGVKD, per germline. J lost 0 bases, V lost 0 bases, and 10 bases had no gene match. The CDR3 is 20 residues long. This clonotype was obtained from a human donor in good health. The material sequenced was T cells isolated from PBMCs. This chain links TRBV10-3 with TRBJ2-3; 12 bases agree with TRBD2. The CDR3 coding sequence is TGTGCCATCAGTGAGTCCTGGGGACTAGCGGGTAAGACTAGCACAGATACGCAGTATTTT. Residues: CAISESWGLAGKTSTDTQYF.